A single T cell receptor (beta chain) is shown here with its context. With 5 bases removed from V and 6 bases from J, the gap between germline ends came to 10 bases. The CDR3 sequence is 13 residues long. The germline CDR1 and CDR2 sequences are SGHAT and FQNNGV. Sequencing used immunoSEQ multiplex PCR; TCRdb keeps in-frame clones, though not all of them. The sample holds some 140,000 clones, 90% seen once. This sample was taken from a study of cytomegalovirus exposure and HLA in healthy donors. The rearrangement uses TRBV11-2 and TRBJ2-2; D gene uncertain. The sample was PBMCs. The sequence derives from a young woman in good health and CMV-seropositive. The CDR3 is CASSRPVAGELFF. The CDR3 region has the DNA TGTGCCAGCAGCCGTCCCGTAGCCGGGGAGCTGTTTTTT. The entire variable domain, with the rest obtained from reference TRBV11-2 and TRBJ2-2, is as follows: EAGVAQSPRYKIIEKRQSVAFWCNPISGHATLYWYQQILGQGPKLLIQFQNNGVVDDSQLPKDRFSAERLKGVDSTLKIQPAKLEDSAVYLCASSRPVAGELFFGEGSRLTVL.